The 20 T cell receptor beta chains in this list originate from one sample, sequenced in a study of cytomegalovirus exposure and HLA in healthy donors. The PCR made use of 60 Vbeta and 13 Jbeta primers. Sequencing used immunoSEQ multiplex PCR; TCRdb keeps in-frame clones, though not all of them. The table shows approximately 130,000 clones, with over 75% occurring only once. Sample: PBMCs. Source of these receptors: a woman aged 40 to 55 in good health and CMV-seropositive.

The chain is built from TRBV28 and TRBJ1-2; D remains ambiguous. The CDR3 is 16 amino acids. V gave up 5 bases and J gave up 0 bases, with 16 bases separating them. Germline lookup yields CDR1 MDHEN and CDR2 SYDVKM. This CDR3 reads CASSPPGPGPNYGYTF. The CDR3 DNA sequence: TGTGCCAGCAGTCCCCCTGGGCCCGGCCCTAACTATGGCTACACCTTC.

The chain is built from TRBV19 and TRBJ2-7, with 9 bases aligning to TRBD2. Trimming removed 1 base from V and 0 bases from J; junction bases left unmatched: 7. The germline V gene has CDR1 LNHDA and CDR2 SQIVND (reference sequence). The CDR3 loop spans 17 amino acids. In DNA form, the CDR3 reads TGTGCCAGTAGTATAGCCCATGGCGGGAGGGCCTCCTACGAGCAGTACTTC. Translation: CASSIAHGGRASYEQYF. Full variable domain (remainder filled in from reference TRBV19 and TRBJ2-7): DGGITQSPKYLFRKEGQNVTLSCEQNLNHDAMYWYRQDPGQGLRLIYYSQIVNDFQKGDIAEGYSVSREKKESFPLTVTSAQKNPTAFYLCASSIAHGGRASYEQYFGPGTRLTVT.

V usage is TRBV19 and J usage is TRBJ2-1; 11 bases agree with TRBD2. The CDR3 runs 16 residues. Germline-derived CDR1 and CDR2 are LNHDA and SQIVND (reference sequence). V dropped 1 base and J dropped 8; count of bases not matched to a gene: 7. CDR3 loop: CASSIVSSGGRDEQFF. The DNA for the CDR3 is TGTGCCAGTAGTATAGTATCTAGCGGGGGGCGGGATGAGCAGTTCTTC.

J is TRBJ2-6 and V is TRBV9; possible D gene TRBD1, 5 bases. The germline V gene encodes CDR1 SGDLS and CDR2 YYNGEE. Between the trimmed V and J ends, which lost 3 bases and 4 bases, there was a span of 11 bases. The CDR3 totals 15 residues. In DNA, the CDR3 is TGTGCCAGCAGCGCCAGGGTTTCCGGGGCCAACGTCCTGACTTTC. Residues: CASSARVSGANVLTF.

This chain connects TRBV4-3 to TRBJ2-7; D is perhaps TRBD2 (7 bases). Trimming took off 8 bases at V and 7 bases at J, with 24 bases between the two ends. The CDR3 runs to 15 residues. From germline, CDR1 is LGHNA and CDR2 YSLEER. CDR3 region: CASGQARGLTREQYF. The CDR3 coding sequence is TGCGCCAGCGGGCAAGCGCGGGGGCTTACTAGGGAGCAGTACTTC.

This clone was picked up one time. V usage is TRBV15 and J usage is TRBJ2-7; 7 positions agree with TRBD1. Unmatched junction bases numbered 5, after V lost 1 base and J lost 5 bases. The CDR3 covers 14 residues. Germline V lookup: CDR1 LNHNV, CDR2 YYDKDF (reference sequence). The CDR3 reads CATSRVGQEDEQYF. The CDR3 DNA reads as TGTGCCACCAGCAGAGTCGGACAGGAGGACGAGCAGTACTTC.

The V call is TRBV28, the J call TRBJ1-2, with D possibly TRBD1 on 5 matching bases. CDR3 length: 12 residues. Germline loops: CDR1 MDHEN, CDR2 SYDVKM. Trimming took off 10 bases at V and 4 bases at J, with 13 bases between the two ends. The CDR3 protein is CATPRGLYGYTF. DNA for the CDR3: TGTGCCACCCCCCGGGGACTCTATGGCTACACCTTC.

This chain connects TRBV2 to TRBJ1-1; TRBD1 might be the D (5 bases). The V end was cut by 6 bases, the J end by 1 base, with 12 bases between. CDR3 length: 14 residues. Germline loops: CDR1 SNHLY, CDR2 FYNNEI. CDR3 coding DNA: TGTGCCAGCAGCTCAGGGACTTGGAACACTGAAGCTTTCTTT. Residues: CASSSGTWNTEAFF.

This clone has only a few counts. This chain links TRBV6-6 with TRBJ2-5; the match to TRBD1 covers 7 bases. Germline V gene sequence: CDR1 MNHNY, CDR2 SVGAGI (reference sequence). CDR3 length: 15 residues. Trimming cost V 0 bases and J 5 bases; bases outside gene matches: 6. The CDR3 reads CASSYSTGWGETQYF. DNA for the CDR3: TGTGCCAGCAGTTACTCGACAGGGTGGGGCGAGACCCAGTACTTC.

The rearrangement uses TRBV30 and TRBJ1-3; TRBD1 matches 7 bases. The V segment lost 4 bases and the J segment 0 bases; nucleotides outside the gene matches: 9. In germline, CDR1 is GTSNPN, CDR2 SVGIG (reference sequence). This CDR3 is 16 amino acids long. CDR3 protein: CAWNRGNTFSGNTIYF. The CDR3 nucleotides read TGTGCCTGGAACAGGGGAAATACCTTCTCTGGAAACACCATATATTTT.

This CDR3 reads CASSRALNTEAFF. In DNA form, the CDR3 reads TGTGCCAGCAGCCGAGCATTGAACACTGAAGCTTTCTTT. This chain connects TRBV7-3 to TRBJ1-1; unclear D gene. CDR1 SGHTA and CDR2 FQGTGA come from the germline V gene. The CDR3 loop spans 13 amino acids. Deletions cut 5 bases from V and 0 bases from J, with 7 bases between.

The chain recombines TRBV7-3 with TRBJ2-1; D uncertain. The CDR3 is made up of 13 amino acids. In germline, CDR1 is SGHTA, CDR2 FQGTGA. Deletions cut 2 bases from V and 4 bases from J, with 6 bases between. In DNA, the CDR3 is TGTGCCAGCAGCTTAGGCCAGTACAATGAGCAGTTCTTC. It is translated as CASSLGQYNEQFF.

This clone showed up just once. The gene calls are TRBV29-1 and TRBJ2-3, with unresolved D. The CDR3 covers 14 residues. Germline lookup yields CDR1 SQVTM and CDR2 ANQGSEA. The ends were cut back, 6 bases at V and 0 bases at J, with 13 bases in the middle. The CDR3 DNA reads TGCAGCGTGTACCCAGTTCCTAGCACAGATACGCAGTATTTT. As protein: CSVYPVPSTDTQYF.

The rearrangement uses TRBV19 and TRBJ1-4, with 7 bases fitting TRBD1. Germline V gene sequence: CDR1 LNHDA, CDR2 SQIVND (reference sequence). CDR3 length equals 12 residues. The J segment lost 8 bases and the V segment lost 7 bases, leaving 4 bases of the junction unmatched. CDR3 bases: TGTGCCAGTACAAAAGGGGGCGAAAAACTGTTTTTT. This encodes CASTKGGEKLFF.

This chain links TRBV4-2 with TRBJ1-2; D is ambiguous. Germline V gives CDR1 LGHNA, CDR2 YNFKEQ. CDR3 length: 15 residues. Deletions cut 0 bases from V and 4 bases from J, with 12 bases between. This CDR3 reads CASSQDQYTAYGYTF. CDR3 bases: TGTGCCAGCAGCCAAGATCAGTACACAGCCTATGGCTACACCTTC.

There are a few counts of this clone. The V gene is TRBV5-5, the J gene TRBJ2-7; TRBD1 might be the D (5 bases). Germline CDR1 is SGHKS and CDR2 is YYEKEE (reference sequence). Trimming took off 0 bases at V and 0 bases at J, with 13 bases between the two ends. The CDR3 consists of 16 residues. The DNA of the CDR3 is TGTGCCAGCAGCTTGGAGGCAGGGTTCGACTCCTACGAGCAGTACTTC. Translated: CASSLEAGFDSYEQYF.

This clone turned up a few times. CDR3: CASSGTWLAEAFF. CDR3 DNA sequence: TGTGCCAGCAGTGGGACATGGCTGGCTGAAGCTTTCTTT. V usage is TRBV25-1 and J usage is TRBJ1-1, with D possibly TRBD1 on 5 matching bases. Trimming removed 4 bases at V and 6 bases at J, with 12 bases between. There are 13 residues in the CDR3. The germline V gene has CDR1 MGHDK and CDR2 SYGVNS.

The chain combines TRBV6-6 with TRBJ2-3, with 11 nucleotides matching TRBD1. V was pared by 2 bases and J by 6 bases, with 4 bases of the junction left unmatched. The V gene's germline CDR1 is MNHNY and CDR2 SVGAGI (reference sequence). The CDR3 is made up of 15 amino acids. The CDR3 bases are TGTGCCAGCAGTTACCCTGGACAGGGGGCGGATACGCAGTATTTT. Translating it yields CASSYPGQGADTQYF.

The chain uses TRBV6-1 and TRBJ1-4, with D perhaps matching TRBD1 (5 bases). V was trimmed by 2 bases and J by 4 bases, leaving 17 bases between them. This CDR3 is built from 17 residues. The germline CDR1 and CDR2 sequences are MNHNS and SASEGT. CDR3 nucleotide sequence: TGTGCCAGCAGTGAACCGCTGGGGCTGGGAGGTAATGAAAAACTGTTTTTT. Its translation is CASSEPLGLGGNEKLFF.

For the CDR3, the DNA is TGTGCCAGCAGCTCCTTTGGGCAGCGGGAGCGGACAGATACGCAGTATTTT. Translating it yields CASSSFGQRERTDTQYF. This rearrangement joins TRBV7-6 to TRBJ2-3; the match to TRBD2 covers 8 bases. V was clipped by 4 bases and J by 3 bases; unmatched bases: 12. The germline CDR1 and CDR2 sequences are SGHVS and FNYEAQ. CDR3 length: 17 residues.